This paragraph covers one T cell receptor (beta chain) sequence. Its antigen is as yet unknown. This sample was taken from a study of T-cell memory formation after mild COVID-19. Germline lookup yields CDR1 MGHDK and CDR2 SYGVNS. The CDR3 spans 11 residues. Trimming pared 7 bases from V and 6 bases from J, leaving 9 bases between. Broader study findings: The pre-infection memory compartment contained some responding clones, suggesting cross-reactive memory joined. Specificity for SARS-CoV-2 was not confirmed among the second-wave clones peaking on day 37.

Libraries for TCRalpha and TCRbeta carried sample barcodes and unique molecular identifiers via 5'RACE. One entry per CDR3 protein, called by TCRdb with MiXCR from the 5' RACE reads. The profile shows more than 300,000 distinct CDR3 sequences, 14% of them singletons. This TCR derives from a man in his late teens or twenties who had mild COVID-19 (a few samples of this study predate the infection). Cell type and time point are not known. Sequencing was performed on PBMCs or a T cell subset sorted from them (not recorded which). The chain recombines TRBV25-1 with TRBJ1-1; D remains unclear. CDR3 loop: CASNAGPEAFF. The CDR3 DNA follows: TGTGCCAGCAACGCAGGCCCTGAAGCTTTCTTT.